The clone carrying this TCR beta chain was counted between two and nine times. Its antigen is still unknown. These data are taken from a study of beta chain features in type 1 diabetes. Study results and caveats: Significant though moderate, a shortening of TCRB CDR3s appeared in all four CD4+ subsets of Type 1 diabetes patients.

Sequencing targeted expressed TCRB transcripts, as all isolated RNA had been reverse transcribed. The assay was immunoSEQ multiplex PCR, and TCRdb's table has in-frame clones only and misses some. This sample has hundreds of thousands of clones, with over 12% found just once. Per the germline V gene, CDR1 is SQVTM and CDR2 is ANQGSEA. Trimming removed 7 bases from V and 6 bases from J; junction bases left unmatched: 10. This CDR3 comprises 13 residues. V and J are TRBV29-1 and TRBJ2-3, with 7 bases fitting TRBD1. The sequenced material came from naive CD4+ T cells from blood. This TCR came from a man younger than 35 with type 1 diabetes. CDR3 loop: CSARQGFVDTQYF. In DNA, the CDR3 is TGCAGCGCCCGACAGGGTTTTGTGGATACGCAGTATTTT.